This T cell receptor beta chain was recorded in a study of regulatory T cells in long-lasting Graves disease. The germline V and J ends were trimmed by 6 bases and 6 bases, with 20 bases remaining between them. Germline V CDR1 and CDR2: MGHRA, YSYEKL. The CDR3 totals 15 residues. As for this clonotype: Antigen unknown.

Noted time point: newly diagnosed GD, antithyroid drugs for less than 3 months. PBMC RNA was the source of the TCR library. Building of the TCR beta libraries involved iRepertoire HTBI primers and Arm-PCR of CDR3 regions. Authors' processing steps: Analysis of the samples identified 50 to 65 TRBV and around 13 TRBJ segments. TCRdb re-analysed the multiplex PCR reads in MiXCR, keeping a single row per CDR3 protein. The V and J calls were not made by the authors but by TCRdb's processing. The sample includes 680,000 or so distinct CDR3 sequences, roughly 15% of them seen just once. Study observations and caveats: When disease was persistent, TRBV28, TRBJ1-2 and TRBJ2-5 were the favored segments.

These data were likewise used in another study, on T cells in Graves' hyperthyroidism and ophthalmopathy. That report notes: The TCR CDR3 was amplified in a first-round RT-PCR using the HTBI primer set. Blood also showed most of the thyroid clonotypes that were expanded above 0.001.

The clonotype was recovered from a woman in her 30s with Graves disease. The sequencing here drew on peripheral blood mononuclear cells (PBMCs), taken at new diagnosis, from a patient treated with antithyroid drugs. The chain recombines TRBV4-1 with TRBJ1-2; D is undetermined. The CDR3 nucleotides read TGCGCCAGCAGGCCCGACAATAACCCACGGGATGGCTACACCTTC. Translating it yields CASRPDNNPRDGYTF.